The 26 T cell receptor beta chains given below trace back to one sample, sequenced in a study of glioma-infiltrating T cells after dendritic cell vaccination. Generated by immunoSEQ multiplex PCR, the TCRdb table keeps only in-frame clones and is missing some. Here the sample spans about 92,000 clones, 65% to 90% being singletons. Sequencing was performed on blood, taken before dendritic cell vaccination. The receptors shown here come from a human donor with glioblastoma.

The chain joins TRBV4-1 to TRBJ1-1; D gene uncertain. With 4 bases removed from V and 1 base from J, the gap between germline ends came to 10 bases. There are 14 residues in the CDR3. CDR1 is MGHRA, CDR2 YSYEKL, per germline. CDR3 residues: CASSPSTQNTEAFF. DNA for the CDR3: TGCGCCAGCAGCCCAAGCACGCAGAACACTGAAGCTTTCTTT.

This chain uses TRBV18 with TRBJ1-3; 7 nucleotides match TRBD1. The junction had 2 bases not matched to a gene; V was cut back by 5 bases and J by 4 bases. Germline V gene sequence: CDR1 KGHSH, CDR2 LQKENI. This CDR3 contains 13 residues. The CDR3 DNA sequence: TGTGCCAGCTCATCGGGACAGGGAAACACCATATATTTT. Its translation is CASSSGQGNTIYF.

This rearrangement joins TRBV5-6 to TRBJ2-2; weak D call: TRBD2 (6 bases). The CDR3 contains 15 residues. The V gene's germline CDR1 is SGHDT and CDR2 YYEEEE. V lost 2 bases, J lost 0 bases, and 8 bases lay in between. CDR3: CASSLGLPNTGELFF. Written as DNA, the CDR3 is TGTGCCAGCAGCTTAGGACTACCGAACACCGGGGAGCTGTTTTTT.

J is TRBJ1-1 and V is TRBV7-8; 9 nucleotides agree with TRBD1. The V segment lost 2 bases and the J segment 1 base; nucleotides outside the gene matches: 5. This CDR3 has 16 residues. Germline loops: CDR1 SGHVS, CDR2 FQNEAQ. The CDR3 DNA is TGTGCCAGCAGCTTAACCTGGACAGGGGAGAACACTGAAGCTTTCTTT. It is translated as CASSLTWTGENTEAFF.

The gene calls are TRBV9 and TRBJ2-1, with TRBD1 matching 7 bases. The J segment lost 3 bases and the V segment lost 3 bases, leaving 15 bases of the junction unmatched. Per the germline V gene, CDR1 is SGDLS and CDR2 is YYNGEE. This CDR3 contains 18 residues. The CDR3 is CASSAPLSGTVGYNEQFF. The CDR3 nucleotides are TGTGCCAGCAGCGCACCTCTTTCCGGGACAGTTGGCTACAATGAGCAGTTCTTC.

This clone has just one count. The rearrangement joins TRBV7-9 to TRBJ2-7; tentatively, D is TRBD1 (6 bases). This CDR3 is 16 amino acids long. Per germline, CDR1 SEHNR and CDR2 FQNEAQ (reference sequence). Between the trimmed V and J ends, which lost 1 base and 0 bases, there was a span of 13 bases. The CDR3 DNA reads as TGTGCCAGCAGCTTAGAGGTGGGGGCGCGCTCCTACGAGCAGTACTTC. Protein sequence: CASSLEVGARSYEQYF.

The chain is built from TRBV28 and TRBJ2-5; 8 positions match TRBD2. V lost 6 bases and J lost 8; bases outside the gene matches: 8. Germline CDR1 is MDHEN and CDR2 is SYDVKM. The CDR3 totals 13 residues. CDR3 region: CASRTTGTSTQYF. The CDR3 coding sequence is TGTGCCAGCAGGACGACCGGGACTAGTACCCAGTACTTC.

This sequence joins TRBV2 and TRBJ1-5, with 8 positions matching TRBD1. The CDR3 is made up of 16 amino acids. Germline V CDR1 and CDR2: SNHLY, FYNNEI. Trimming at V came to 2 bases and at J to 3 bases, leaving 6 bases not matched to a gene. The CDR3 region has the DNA TGTGCCAGCAGTGAATTTGGGACAGGAGACAATCAGCCCCAGCATTTT. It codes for CASSEFGTGDNQPQHF.

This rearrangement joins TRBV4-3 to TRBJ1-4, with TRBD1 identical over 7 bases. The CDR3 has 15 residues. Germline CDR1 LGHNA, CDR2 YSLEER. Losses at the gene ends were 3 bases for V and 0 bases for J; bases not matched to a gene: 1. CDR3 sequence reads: CASSQQGATNEKLFF. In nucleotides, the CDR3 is TGCGCCAGCAGCCAGCAGGGGGCAACTAATGAAAAACTGTTTTTT.

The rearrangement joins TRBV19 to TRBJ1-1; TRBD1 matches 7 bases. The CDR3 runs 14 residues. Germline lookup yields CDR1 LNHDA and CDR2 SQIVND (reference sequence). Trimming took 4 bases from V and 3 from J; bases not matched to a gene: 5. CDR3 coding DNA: TGTGCCAGTAGTACAGGGACAGCCTACACTGAAGCTTTCTTT. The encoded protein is CASSTGTAYTEAFF.

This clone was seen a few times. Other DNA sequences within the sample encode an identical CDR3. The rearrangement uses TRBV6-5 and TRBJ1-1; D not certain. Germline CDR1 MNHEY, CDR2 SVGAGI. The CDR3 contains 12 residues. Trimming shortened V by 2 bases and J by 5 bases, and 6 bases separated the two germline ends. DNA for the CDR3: TGTGCCAGCAGTTACGGGAGTACTGAAGCTTTCTTT. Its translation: CASSYGSTEAFF.

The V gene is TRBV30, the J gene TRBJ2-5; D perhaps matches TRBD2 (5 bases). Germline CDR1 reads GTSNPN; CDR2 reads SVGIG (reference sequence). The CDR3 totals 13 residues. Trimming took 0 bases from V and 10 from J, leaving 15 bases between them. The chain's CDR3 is CAWSVRTRKFQYF. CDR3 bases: TGTGCCTGGAGTGTAAGGACTCGAAAATTCCAGTACTTC.

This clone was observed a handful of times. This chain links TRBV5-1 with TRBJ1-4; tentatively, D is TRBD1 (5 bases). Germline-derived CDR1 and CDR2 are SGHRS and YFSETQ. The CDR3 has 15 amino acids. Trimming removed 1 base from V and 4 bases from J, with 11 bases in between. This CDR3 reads CASSLYSRDNEKLFF. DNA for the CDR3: TGCGCCAGCAGCTTGTATTCCAGGGATAATGAAAAACTGTTTTTT. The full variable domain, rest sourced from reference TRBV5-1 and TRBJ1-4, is KAGVTQTPRYLIKTRGQQVTLSCSPISGHRSVSWYQQTPGQGLQFLFEYFSETQRNKGNFPGRFSGRQFSNSRSEMNVSTLELGDSALYLCASSLYSRDNEKLFFGSGTQLSVL.

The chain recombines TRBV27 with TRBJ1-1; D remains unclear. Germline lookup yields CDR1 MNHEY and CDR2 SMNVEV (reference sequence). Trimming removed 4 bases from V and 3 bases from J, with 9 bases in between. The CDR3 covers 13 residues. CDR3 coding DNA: TGTGCCAGCAGTTGGGGAGGAGACACTGAAGCTTTCTTT. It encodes CASSWGGDTEAFF.

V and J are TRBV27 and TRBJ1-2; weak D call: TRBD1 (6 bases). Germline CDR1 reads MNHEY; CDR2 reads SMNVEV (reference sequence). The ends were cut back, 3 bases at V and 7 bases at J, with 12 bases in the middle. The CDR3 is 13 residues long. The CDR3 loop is CASSFQGKTGYTF. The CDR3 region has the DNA TGTGCCAGCAGTTTCCAGGGGAAGACTGGCTACACCTTC.

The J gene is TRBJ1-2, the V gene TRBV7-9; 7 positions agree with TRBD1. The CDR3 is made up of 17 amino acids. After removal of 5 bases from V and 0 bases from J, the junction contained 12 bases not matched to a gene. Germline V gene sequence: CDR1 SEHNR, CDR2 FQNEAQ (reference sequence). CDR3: CASSGSGTALTNYGYTF. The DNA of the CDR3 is TGTGCCAGCAGCGGCTCCGGGACAGCGCTCACTAACTATGGCTACACCTTC.

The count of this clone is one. The CDR3 protein is CASSVGLAGSEEQYF. The CDR3 bases are TGTGCCAGCAGCGTAGGTCTGGCGGGAAGTGAGGAGCAGTACTTC. The rearrangement links TRBV9 to TRBJ2-7, with a tentative D call TRBD2 (6 bases). The CDR3 is made up of 15 amino acids. Trimming cost V 0 bases and J 7 bases, with 17 bases left between them. The germline CDR1 and CDR2 sequences are SGDLS and YYNGEE.

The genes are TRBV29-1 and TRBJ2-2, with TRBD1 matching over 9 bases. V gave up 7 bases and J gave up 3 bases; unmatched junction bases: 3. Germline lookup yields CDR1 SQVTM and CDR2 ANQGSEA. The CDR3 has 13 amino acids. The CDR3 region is CSGGTGYTGELFF. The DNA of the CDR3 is TGCAGCGGGGGGACAGGGTACACCGGGGAGCTGTTTTTT.

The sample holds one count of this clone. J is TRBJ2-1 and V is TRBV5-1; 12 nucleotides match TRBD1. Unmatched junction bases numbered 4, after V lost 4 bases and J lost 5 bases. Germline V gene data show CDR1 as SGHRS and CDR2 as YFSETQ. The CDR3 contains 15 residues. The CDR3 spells CASSRGQGANNEQFF. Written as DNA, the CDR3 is TGCGCCAGCAGCCGGGGACAGGGGGCAAACAATGAGCAGTTCTTC.

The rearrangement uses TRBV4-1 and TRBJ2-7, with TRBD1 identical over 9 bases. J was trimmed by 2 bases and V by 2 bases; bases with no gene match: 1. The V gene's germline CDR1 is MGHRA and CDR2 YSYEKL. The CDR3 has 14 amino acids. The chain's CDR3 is CASSQTGGTYEQYF. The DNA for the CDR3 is TGCGCCAGCAGCCAAACAGGGGGCACCTACGAGCAGTACTTC.

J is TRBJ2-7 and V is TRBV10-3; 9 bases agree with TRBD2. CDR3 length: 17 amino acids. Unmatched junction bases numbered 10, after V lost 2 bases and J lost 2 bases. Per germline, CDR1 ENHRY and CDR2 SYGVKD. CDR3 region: CAISEPSGDPAPYEQYF. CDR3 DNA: TGTGCCATCAGTGAGCCTAGCGGGGACCCCGCCCCCTACGAGCAGTACTTC.

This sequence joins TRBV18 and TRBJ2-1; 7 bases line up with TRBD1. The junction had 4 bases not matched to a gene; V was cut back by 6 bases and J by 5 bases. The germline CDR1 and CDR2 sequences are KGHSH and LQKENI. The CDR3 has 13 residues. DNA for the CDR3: TGTGCCAGCTCTCAAACAGGGGACAATGAGCAGTTCTTC. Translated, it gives CASSQTGDNEQFF. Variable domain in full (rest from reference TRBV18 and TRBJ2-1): NAGVMQNPRHLVRRRGQEARLRCSPMKGHSHVYWYRQLPEEGLKFMVYLQKENIIDESGMPKERFSAEFPKEGPSILRIQQVVRGDSAAYFCASSQTGDNEQFFGPGTRLTVL.

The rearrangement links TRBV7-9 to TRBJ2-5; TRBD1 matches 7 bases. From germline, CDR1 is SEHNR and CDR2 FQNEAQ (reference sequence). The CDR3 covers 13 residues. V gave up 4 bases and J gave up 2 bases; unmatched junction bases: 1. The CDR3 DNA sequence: TGTGCCAGCAGCTCGGGACAGCAAGAGACCCAGTACTTC. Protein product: CASSSGQQETQYF.

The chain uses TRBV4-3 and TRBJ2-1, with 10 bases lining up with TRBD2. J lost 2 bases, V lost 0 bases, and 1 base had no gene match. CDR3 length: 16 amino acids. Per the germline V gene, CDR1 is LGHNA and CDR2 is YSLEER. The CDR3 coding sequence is TGCGCCAGCAGCCAAGAGAGCGGGGGGGCCTACAATGAGCAGTTCTTC. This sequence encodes CASSQESGGAYNEQFF.

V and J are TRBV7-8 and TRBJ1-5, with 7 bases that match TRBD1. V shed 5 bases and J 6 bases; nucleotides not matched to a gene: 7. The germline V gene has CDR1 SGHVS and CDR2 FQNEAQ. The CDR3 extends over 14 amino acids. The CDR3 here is CASSGDRAGQPQHF. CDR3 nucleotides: TGTGCCAGCAGCGGAGACAGGGCCGGTCAGCCCCAGCATTTT.

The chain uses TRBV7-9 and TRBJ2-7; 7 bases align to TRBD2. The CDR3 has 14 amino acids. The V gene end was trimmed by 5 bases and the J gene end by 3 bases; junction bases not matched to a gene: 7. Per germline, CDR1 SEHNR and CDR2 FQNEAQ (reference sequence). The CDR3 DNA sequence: TGTGCCAGCAGCCCCGGGGGGTTGGGCTACGAGCAGTACTTC. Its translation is CASSPGGLGYEQYF.